A single sample is the source of the 23 T cell receptor beta chains below, sequenced in a study of T cell responses to AZD1222 COVID-19 vaccine. Sequencing used immunoSEQ multiplex PCR; TCRdb keeps in-frame clones, though not all of them. Of 30,000 to 35,000 clones listed, more than 75% are singletons. Sequenced material: peripheral blood, taken 28 days after the second AZD1222 dose. Source of these receptors: an adult who received the AZD1222 COVID-19 vaccine.

The chain uses TRBV12-5 and TRBJ2-2, with D unclear. The CDR3 has 13 amino acids. V dropped 3 bases and J dropped 2 bases, with 4 bases sitting between them. Germline V gene lookup returns CDR1 LGHNT and CDR2 FRNRAP. CDR3: CASGFSNTGELFF. Written as DNA, the CDR3 is TGTGCTAGTGGTTTCTCAAACACCGGGGAGCTGTTTTTT.

The rearrangement uses TRBV11-2 and TRBJ2-7; TRBD1 matches 9 bases. Germline lookup yields CDR1 SGHAT and CDR2 FQNNGV. The CDR3 has 15 residues. The trim removed 2 bases at V and 2 bases at J, leaving 4 bases unmatched. The CDR3 coding sequence is TGTGCCAGCAGCTTAAACAGGGGGCCCACCTACGAGCAGTACTTC. Amino acids: CASSLNRGPTYEQYF.

This chain links TRBV28 with TRBJ1-4, with a possible D match to TRBD1 (5 bases). There are 15 residues in the CDR3. V was pared by 6 bases and J by 1 base, with 12 bases between. From germline, CDR1 is MDHEN and CDR2 SYDVKM. The chain's CDR3 is CASRVEDRTNEKLFF. The CDR3 region has the DNA TGTGCCAGCAGGGTGGAAGACAGAACTAATGAAAAACTGTTTTTT.

The genes are TRBV2 and TRBJ2-7, with D perhaps TRBD1 (5 bases). The CDR3 is 13 amino acids. Germline-derived CDR1 and CDR2 are SNHLY and FYNNEI. The V gene lost 2 bases and the J gene lost 3 bases, with 8 bases spanning the gap. The chain's CDR3 is CASSERGGYEQYF. CDR3 DNA: TGTGCCAGCAGTGAAAGGGGTGGCTACGAGCAGTACTTC.

The gene calls are TRBV3-1 (or the pseudogene TRBV3-2) and TRBJ2-1; D assignment may be TRBD1 or TRBD2 (5 bases each). The CDR3 extends over 13 amino acids. From germline, CDR1 is LGHDT and CDR2 YNNKEL (reference sequence). The V end lost 4 bases, the J end lost 4 bases, and 8 bases lay between the germline ends. CDR3: CASSRDGYNEQFF. The CDR3 DNA follows: TGTGCCAGCAGCCGGGACGGGTACAATGAGCAGTTCTTC.

J is TRBJ1-2 and V is TRBV12-3 or TRBV12-4; 9 nucleotides line up with TRBD1. Trimming at V came to 6 bases and at J to 6 bases, leaving 5 bases not matched to a gene. This CDR3 region has 13 residues. The CDR3 sequence: CASSPGTGHGYTF. DNA for the CDR3: TGTGCCAGCAGCCCCGGGACAGGGCATGGCTACACCTTC.

The V call is TRBV4-2, the J call TRBJ1-5; 7 bases are shared with TRBD1. Per the germline V gene, CDR1 is LGHNA and CDR2 is YNFKEQ. The CDR3 runs to 17 residues. After removal of 0 bases from V and 6 bases from J, the junction contained 11 bases not matched to a gene. CDR3: CASSQDPVEGAGQPQHF. Here the CDR3 DNA reads TGTGCCAGCAGCCAAGACCCGGTGGAGGGGGCTGGTCAGCCCCAGCATTTT.

The CDR3 nucleotides are TGCGCCAGCAGCCCGGCAGGGACAGTTTCATATGGCTACACCTTC. Its translation: CASSPAGTVSYGYTF. V is TRBV4-1 and J is TRBJ1-2; 7 bases agree with TRBD1. CDR1 and CDR2 from the germline V gene are MGHRA and YSYEKL. The CDR3 contains 15 residues. Trimming at V came to 4 bases and at J to 5 bases, leaving 10 bases not matched to a gene.

The chain recombines TRBV7-2 with TRBJ1-5; possible D gene TRBD1, 6 bases. The V end lost 5 bases, the J end lost 1 base, and 12 bases lay between the germline ends. Germline CDR1 SGHTA, CDR2 FQGNSA. The CDR3 is 15 amino acids. CDR3 residues: CASSTRTASNQPQHF. Written as DNA, the CDR3 is TGTGCCAGCAGCACCCGGACAGCAAGCAATCAGCCCCAGCATTTT.

The chain recombines TRBV4-1 with TRBJ2-7; D unclear. The germline gives CDR1 MGHRA, CDR2 YSYEKL. V was shortened by 1 base and J by 2 bases, with 12 bases between the two germline ends. The CDR3 has 15 residues. DNA of the CDR3: TGCGCCAGCAGCCAAGCCCTCTTTTCCGCCTACGAGCAGTACTTC. Translation: CASSQALFSAYEQYF.

This chain connects TRBV2 to TRBJ1-5; possible D gene TRBD1, 5 bases. CDR1 and CDR2 from the germline V gene are SNHLY and FYNNEI. V lost 4 bases, J lost 2 bases, and 15 bases lay in between. The length of the CDR3 is 16 residues. The CDR3 coding sequence is TGTGCCAGCAGTGGTCCTGCAGGGTTAGGCAATCAGCCCCAGCATTTT. Its translation: CASSGPAGLGNQPQHF.

The chain couples TRBV7-8 to TRBJ1-6; no firm D call. The CDR3 is made up of 16 amino acids. CDR1 is SGHVS and CDR2 is FQNEAQ in the germline V gene. V lost 2 bases, J lost 5 bases, and 13 bases lay in between. Here the CDR3 reads CASSLFGRQNNSPLHF. CDR3 nucleotide sequence: TGTGCCAGCAGCTTATTCGGACGCCAGAATAATTCACCCCTCCACTTT.

The V gene is TRBV27, the J gene TRBJ2-1, with TRBD2 matching 7 bases. Germline V gene lookup returns CDR1 MNHEY and CDR2 SMNVEV (reference sequence). The CDR3 has 14 amino acids. V was pared by 5 bases and J by 5 bases, with 6 bases of the junction left unmatched. In DNA, the CDR3 is TGTGCCAGCAGTACCCGGACTAGTAACAATGAGCAGTTCTTC. Translating gives CASSTRTSNNEQFF.

The genes are TRBV19 and TRBJ2-5; 11 nucleotides agree with TRBD2. The CDR3 length is 16 residues. Germline V lookup: CDR1 LNHDA, CDR2 SQIVND (reference sequence). V gave up 5 bases and J gave up 1 base; unmatched junction bases: 6. This CDR3 reads CASSGGLADPQETQYF. Written as DNA, the CDR3 is TGTGCCAGTAGTGGGGGACTAGCGGACCCCCAAGAGACCCAGTACTTC.

The chain couples TRBV5-1 to TRBJ1-1, with 7 nucleotides matching TRBD1. The CDR3 extends over 13 amino acids. The germline V gene has CDR1 SGHRS and CDR2 YFSETQ. J gave up 8 bases and V 4 bases, and 8 bases lay outside the gene matches. DNA for the CDR3: TGCGCCAGCAGCCGCAACGAGGACAGGGAAGCTTTCTTT. Amino acids: CASSRNEDREAFF.

The chain combines TRBV7-2 with TRBJ1-2; D not certain. Germline V lookup: CDR1 SGHTA, CDR2 FQGNSA. The CDR3 has 14 residues. Trimming left V 5 bases short and J 3 bases short, with 13 bases between. CDR3 region: CASSVDRRDYGYTF. CDR3 sequence (DNA): TGTGCCAGCAGCGTCGATCGGCGAGACTATGGCTACACCTTC.

The rearrangement joins TRBV6-5 to TRBJ2-7; a possible D gene is TRBD2 (6 bases). There are 15 residues in the CDR3. V was cut by 6 bases and J by 1 base, with 16 bases left in between. The germline V gene has CDR1 MNHEY and CDR2 SVGAGI. CDR3 protein: CASRIAEGPSYEQYF. As DNA, the CDR3 is TGTGCCAGCAGAATAGCGGAGGGCCCTTCCTACGAGCAGTACTTC.

The V call is TRBV30, the J call TRBJ2-2; D might be TRBD1 (5 bases). CDR1 and CDR2 from the germline V gene are GTSNPN and SVGIG (reference sequence). This CDR3 has 14 amino acids. V was shortened by 2 bases and J by 0 bases, with 7 bases between the two germline ends. This CDR3 reads CAWSKGTNTGELFF. The CDR3 coding sequence is TGTGCCTGGAGTAAGGGGACGAACACCGGGGAGCTGTTTTTT.

The V call is TRBV4-3, the J call TRBJ1-2, with D unclear. Trimming left V 0 bases short and J 3 bases short, with 14 bases between. CDR1 LGHNA and CDR2 YSLEER come from the germline V gene. There are 16 residues in the CDR3. This CDR3 reads CASSQDPPRRDYGYTF. CDR3 nucleotides: TGCGCCAGCAGCCAAGATCCTCCTCGGAGGGACTATGGCTACACCTTC.

The chain links TRBV5-4 to TRBJ2-1; TRBD2 is a possible D gene (6 bases). The CDR3 loop spans 15 amino acids. Trimming cost V 5 bases and J 3 bases, with 15 bases left between them. Germline V gene lookup returns CDR1 SGHNT and CDR2 YYREEE (reference sequence). The CDR3 DNA follows: TGTGCCAGCAGTTCCCTTAGCGGAAACTACAATGAGCAGTTCTTC. Its translation is CASSSLSGNYNEQFF.

V usage is TRBV14 and J usage is TRBJ2-1; D call uncertain. Germline CDR1 and CDR2: SGHDN and FVKESK. CDR3 length: 16 residues. Deletions cut 0 bases from V and 0 bases from J, with 9 bases between. CDR3 nucleotides: TGTGCCAGCAGCCAAGATGAAACCGACTCCTACAATGAGCAGTTCTTC. It yields the protein CASSQDETDSYNEQFF.

J is TRBJ1-2 and V is TRBV12-5; D not certain. V lost 1 base and J 5 bases, leaving 8 bases between the germline ends. The CDR3 covers 13 residues. The V gene's germline CDR1 is LGHNT and CDR2 FRNRAP. The CDR3 DNA is TGTGCTAGTGGTTTGGGAAGGTCTTATGGCTACACCTTC. It yields the protein CASGLGRSYGYTF.

The rearrangement links TRBV6-2 or TRBV6-3 to TRBJ2-3, with 7 positions matching TRBD2. The CDR3 has 15 amino acids. CDR1 and CDR2 (germline): MNHEY, SVGEGT. The trim removed 5 bases at V and 3 bases at J, leaving 8 bases unmatched. The CDR3 bases are TGTGCCAGCAGTCTCCTTGGGGGGGAGACAGATACGCAGTATTTT. Its protein product is CASSLLGGETDTQYF.